These 24 T cell receptor beta chains were sequenced from one sample in a study of cytomegalovirus exposure and HLA in healthy donors. The PCR contained 60 Vbeta and 13 Jbeta primers. The method was immunoSEQ multiplex PCR; TCRdb's version includes in-frame clones alone and lacks a portion of them. This sample's clone table lists fewer than 85,000 clones. The source material was PBMCs. These receptors all stem from a female donor in good health and CMV-seropositive.

The chain employs TRBV2 and TRBJ2-7, with TRBD2 matching over 14 bases. From germline, CDR1 is SNHLY and CDR2 FYNNEI. The CDR3 length is 18 residues. Losses at the gene ends were 6 bases for V and 0 bases for J; bases not matched to a gene: 10. As DNA, the CDR3 is TGTGCCAGCAGGGACCCCGGGACTAGCGGGGGAAGCTCCTACGAGCAGTACTTC. As protein: CASRDPGTSGGSSYEQYF.

The chain carries TRBV13 and TRBJ2-3, with TRBD1 matching 8 bases. Germline trimming cut 5 bases from V and 6 bases from J; bases unmatched to any gene: 10. The CDR3 contains 15 residues. Germline V gene sequence: CDR1 PRHDT, CDR2 FYEKMQ (reference sequence). This CDR3 is CASSVALDREDTQYF. The CDR3 nucleotides read TGTGCCAGCAGCGTAGCCCTGGACAGGGAGGATACGCAGTATTTT.

The CDR3 DNA sequence: TGCACCAGCAGCCAAGATCGTCGGTTGAACACTGAAGCTTTCTTT. It translates to CTSSQDRRLNTEAFF. The rearrangement links TRBV1 to TRBJ1-1. TRBV1 is listed as a pseudogene. The length of the CDR3 is 15 residues.

V gene TRBV13 combines with J gene TRBJ2-2; TRBD2 is a possible D gene (6 bases). The CDR3 extends over 16 amino acids. Trimming left V 5 bases short and J 2 bases short, with 15 bases between. Germline V gene sequence: CDR1 PRHDT, CDR2 FYEKMQ (reference sequence). DNA of the CDR3: TGTGCCAGCAGCCGCCTAGGGACTCTCAACACCGGGGAGCTGTTTTTT. Translated, it gives CASSRLGTLNTGELFF.

The rearrangement uses TRBV5-5 and TRBJ1-4; D is unclear. The CDR3 consists of 14 residues. The V gene lost 0 bases and the J gene lost 3 bases, with 6 bases spanning the gap. Per germline, CDR1 SGHKS and CDR2 YYEKEE (reference sequence). The CDR3 nucleotides are TGTGCCAGCAGCTTGGTTCCTCCTAATGAAAAACTGTTTTTT. It yields the protein CASSLVPPNEKLFF.

The chain links TRBV4-3 to TRBJ2-5; a possible D gene is TRBD2 (6 bases). The CDR3 is 15 residues long. V shed 0 bases and J shed 1 base, with 9 bases lying between them. Germline V gene sequence: CDR1 LGHNA, CDR2 YSLEER. This CDR3 reads CASSQDRRGQETQYF. CDR3 DNA: TGCGCCAGCAGCCAAGATCGGAGGGGCCAAGAGACCCAGTACTTC.

This chain uses TRBV19 with TRBJ2-2, with 7 bases lining up with TRBD1. CDR1 is LNHDA and CDR2 is SQIVND in the germline V gene (reference sequence). The CDR3 runs 15 residues. With V trimmed by 5 bases and J by 2 bases, 5 bases remained unmatched. The chain's CDR3 is CASSFDRVNTGELFF. Written as DNA, the CDR3 is TGTGCCAGTAGTTTCGACAGGGTTAACACCGGGGAGCTGTTTTTT.

V is TRBV18 and J is TRBJ2-7; 9 bases line up with TRBD2. In germline, CDR1 is KGHSH, CDR2 LQKENI. V lost 3 bases to trimming and J lost 3 bases; unmatched junction nucleotides: 3. The CDR3 length is 14 residues. The CDR3 bases are TGTGCCAGCTCACCCCCTAGCGGGATCTACGAGCAGTACTTC. Protein product: CASSPPSGIYEQYF.

The chain uses TRBV7-9 and TRBJ2-7; the match to TRBD2 covers 14 bases. Looked up from germline, CDR1 is SEHNR and CDR2 is FQNEAQ (reference sequence). Trimming removed 5 bases from V and 2 bases from J; junction bases left unmatched: 8. CDR3 size: 17 residues. The CDR3 bases are TGTGCCAGCAGCCCCGGGACTAGCGGGGGATCCGCCTACGAGCAGTACTTC. It translates to CASSPGTSGGSAYEQYF.

The J gene is TRBJ1-1, the V gene TRBV5-1; no clear D. This CDR3 is 14 amino acids long. The germline V and J ends were trimmed by 1 base and 1 base, with 8 bases remaining between them. The germline V gene has CDR1 SGHRS and CDR2 YFSETQ. CDR3 in amino acids: CASSLLAENTEAFF. In DNA form, the CDR3 reads TGCGCCAGCAGCTTGTTAGCGGAGAACACTGAAGCTTTCTTT.

The chain links TRBV11-3 to TRBJ2-1; TRBD2 aligns across 11 bases. V shed 8 bases, J shed 2 bases, and the junction held 5 bases outside the gene matches. Looked up from germline, CDR1 is SGHNT and CDR2 is YENEEA. The CDR3 loop spans 15 amino acids. DNA for the CDR3: TGTGCCAGCGGAGCTAGCGGGGGGACCTACAATGAGCAGTTCTTC. Translated: CASGASGGTYNEQFF.

The J gene is TRBJ1-4, the V gene TRBV7-2; tentative D call: TRBD1 (6 bases). Germline values: CDR1 SGHTA, CDR2 FQGNSA. This CDR3 spans 15 amino acids. V lost 1 base and J lost 5, with 11 bases in between. This CDR3 reads CASSLVDSSNEKLFF. CDR3 coding DNA: TGTGCCAGCAGCTTAGTGGACAGCTCCAATGAAAAACTGTTTTTT.

The chain couples TRBV6-5 to TRBJ1-1; D gene unclear. This CDR3 has 14 residues. Trimming cost V 6 bases and J 7 bases, with 18 bases left between them. Germline V gives CDR1 MNHEY, CDR2 SVGAGI. CDR3 in DNA: TGTGCCAGCAGCCTCCCCCACAGAAGTGGTGAAGCTTTCTTT. It specifies CASSLPHRSGEAFF.

The rearrangement links TRBV5-1 to TRBJ2-5, with 11 bases fitting TRBD2. The CDR3 covers 15 residues. The trim removed 9 bases at V and 2 bases at J, leaving 9 bases unmatched. The germline CDR1 and CDR2 sequences are SGHRS and YFSETQ. CDR3 nucleotides: TGCGCCACCGCACTAGCGGGGGAACCTCAAGAGACCCAGTACTTC. Its translation: CATALAGEPQETQYF.

The rearrangement uses TRBV18 and TRBJ1-2; TRBD1 matches at 9 bases. The CDR3 consists of 14 residues. Germline lookup yields CDR1 KGHSH and CDR2 LQKENI. Trimming removed 2 bases from V and 4 bases from J; junction bases left unmatched: 2. The CDR3 coding sequence is TGTGCCAGCTCACCAGGGACAGGGCGCTATGGCTACACCTTC. Residues: CASSPGTGRYGYTF.

As regards this clone: The sample has other DNA sequences that encode this CDR3 too. V is TRBV18 and J is TRBJ1-1; D possibly corresponds to TRBD1 (5 bases). Germline V CDR1 and CDR2: KGHSH, LQKENI. CDR3 length: 13 amino acids. The V end was cut by 4 bases, the J end by 1 base, with 7 bases between. CDR3 DNA sequence: TGTGCCAGCTCACGTACAGGGAACACTGAAGCTTTCTTT. Encoded protein: CASSRTGNTEAFF.

CDR3 coding DNA: TGCGCCAGCAGCCAACCTATAGCCAAAAACATTCAGTACTTC. It translates to CASSQPIAKNIQYF. J is TRBJ2-4 and V is TRBV4-1; no clear D. This CDR3 comprises 14 residues. Germline loops: CDR1 MGHRA, CDR2 YSYEKL. The V end was cut by 2 bases, the J end by 0 bases, with 5 bases between.

The chain carries TRBV18 and TRBJ2-7, with D tentatively TRBD2 (5 bases). This CDR3 has 13 amino acids. The V and J ends lost 3 bases and 3 bases respectively, with 9 bases between them. CDR1 is KGHSH, CDR2 LQKENI, per germline. CDR3 bases: TGTGCCAGCTCACCGCGGGCCAGCTACGAGCAGTACTTC. Encoded protein: CASSPRASYEQYF.

The chain has TRBV19 and TRBJ1-6; 9 positions agree with TRBD1. CDR3 length: 16 amino acids. Germline V gene lookup returns CDR1 LNHDA and CDR2 SQIVND (reference sequence). V shed 2 bases and J 7 bases; nucleotides not matched to a gene: 6. The DNA of the CDR3 is TGTGCCAGTAGTATATCCCGGGACAGGGCGAATTCACCCCTCCACTTT. As protein: CASSISRDRANSPLHF. The variable domain in full, completed from reference TRBV19 and TRBJ1-6, reads DGGITQSPKYLFRKEGQNVTLSCEQNLNHDAMYWYRQDPGQGLRLIYYSQIVNDFQKGDIAEGYSVSREKKESFPLTVTSAQKNPTAFYLCASSISRDRANSPLHFGNGTRLTVT.

V is TRBV18 and J is TRBJ2-6, with D unclear. Germline CDR1 reads KGHSH; CDR2 reads LQKENI. V was shortened by 3 bases and J by 1 base, with 10 bases between the two germline ends. This CDR3 region has 16 residues. This CDR3 is CASSPRQVSGANVLTF. CDR3 DNA: TGTGCCAGCTCACCTAGACAAGTTTCTGGGGCCAACGTCCTGACTTTC.

The chain joins TRBV19 to TRBJ1-3; 7 nucleotides line up with TRBD1. This CDR3 contains 15 residues. V shed 4 bases and J 2 bases; nucleotides not matched to a gene: 5. Germline V lookup: CDR1 LNHDA, CDR2 SQIVND (reference sequence). The CDR3 nucleotides read TGTGCCAGTAGTACTGACAGGGCTGCTGGAAACACCATATATTTT. Translated, it gives CASSTDRAAGNTIYF.

V is TRBV5-1 and J is TRBJ2-7, with a possible D match to TRBD2 (6 bases). The CDR3 loop spans 15 amino acids. The V gene lost 4 bases and the J gene lost 5 bases, with 19 bases spanning the gap. Germline V gene data show CDR1 as SGHRS and CDR2 as YFSETQ. The CDR3, as DNA: TGCGCCAGCAGCCCCTCGGGCGGGAACAAGGACGAGCAGTACTTC. It translates to CASSPSGGNKDEQYF.

The CDR3 region has the DNA TGTGCCAGCAGCAGACTAGCGGAAGCCTACGAGCAGTACTTC. Its translation: CASSRLAEAYEQYF. The chain uses TRBV6-5 and TRBJ2-7, with 9 bases matching TRBD2. Germline V gene sequence: CDR1 MNHEY, CDR2 SVGAGI. This CDR3 has 14 amino acids. V gave up 6 bases and J gave up 2 bases; unmatched junction bases: 5.

Details on this clone: Mismatch with germline at one junction end may stem from a read error. The chain is built from TRBV19 and TRBJ1-1, with 7 bases that match TRBD1. The CDR3 has 14 amino acids. In germline, CDR1 is LNHDA, CDR2 SQIVND (reference sequence). DNA for the CDR3: TGTGCCAGTAGTATCAGGGGACAGAACATTGAAGCTTTCTTT. Its protein product is CASSIRGQNIEAFF.